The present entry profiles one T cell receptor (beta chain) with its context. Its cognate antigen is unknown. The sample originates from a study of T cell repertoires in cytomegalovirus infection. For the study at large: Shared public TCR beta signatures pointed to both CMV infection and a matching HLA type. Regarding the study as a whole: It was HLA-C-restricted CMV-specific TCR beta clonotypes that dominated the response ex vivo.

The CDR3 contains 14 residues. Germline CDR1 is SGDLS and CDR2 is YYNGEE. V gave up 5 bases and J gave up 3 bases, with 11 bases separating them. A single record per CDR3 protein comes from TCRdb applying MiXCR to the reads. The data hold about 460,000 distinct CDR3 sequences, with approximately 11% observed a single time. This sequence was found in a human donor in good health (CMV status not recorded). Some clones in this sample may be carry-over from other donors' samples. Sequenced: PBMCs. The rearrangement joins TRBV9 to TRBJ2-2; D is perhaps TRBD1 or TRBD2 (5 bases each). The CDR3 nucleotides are TGTGCCAGCAGGGGGGACCATCACACCGGGGAGCTGTTTTTT. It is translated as CASRGDHHTGELFF.